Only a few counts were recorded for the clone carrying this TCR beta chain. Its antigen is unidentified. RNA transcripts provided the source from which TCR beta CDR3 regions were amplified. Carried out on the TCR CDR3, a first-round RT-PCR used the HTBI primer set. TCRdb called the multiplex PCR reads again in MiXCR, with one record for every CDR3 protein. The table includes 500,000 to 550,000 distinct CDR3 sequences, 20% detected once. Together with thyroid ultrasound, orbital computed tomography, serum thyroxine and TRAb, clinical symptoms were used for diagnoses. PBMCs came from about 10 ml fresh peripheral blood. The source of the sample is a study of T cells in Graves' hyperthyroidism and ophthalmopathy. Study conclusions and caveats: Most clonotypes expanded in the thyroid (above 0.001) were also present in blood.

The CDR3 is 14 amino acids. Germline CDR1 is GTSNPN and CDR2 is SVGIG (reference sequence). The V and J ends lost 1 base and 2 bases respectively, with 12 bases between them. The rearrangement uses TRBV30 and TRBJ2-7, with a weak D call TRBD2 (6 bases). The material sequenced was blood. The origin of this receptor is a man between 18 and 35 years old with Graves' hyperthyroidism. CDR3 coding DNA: TGTGCCTGGAGTGCCTACGGGGGAACCTACGAGCAGTACTTC. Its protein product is CAWSAYGGTYEQYF.